This T cell receptor beta chain is drawn from a study of blood T cell repertoires in COVID-19. Study-level information: The study drew acute and convalescent COVID-19 samples from the United States, Italy and Spain. The analysed material was cDNA or gDNA that came from T cells, B-cell-depleted T cells, or PBMCs.

J gave up 0 bases and V 3 bases, and 0 bases lay outside the gene matches. Looked up from germline, CDR1 is SGDLS and CDR2 is YYNGEE. CDR3 size: 14 residues. Living in about two dozen US areas, the participants were between roughly 18 and 90 years of age. All recovered Cohort 3 donors got two negative PCRs, got clearance, or saw symptom resolution. Generated by immunoSEQ multiplex PCR, the TCRdb table keeps only in-frame clones and is missing some. The table has approximately 480,000 clones, roughly nine tenths seen once. The receptor was isolated from a young woman who had recovered from COVID-19. Sequenced input: PBMCs or T cells enriched from blood (not recorded which). This chain joins TRBV9 and TRBJ1-3, with 7 bases aligning to TRBD1. As DNA, the CDR3 is TGTGCCAGCAGCGGGACAGGCTCTGGAAACACCATATATTTT. It specifies CASSGTGSGNTIYF.